This T cell receptor (beta chain) derives from a study of Graves' ophthalmopathy and Graves' hyperthyroidism. Study as a whole: Upon initial diagnosis and before any treatment, peripheral blood was collected.

The CDR3 is 14 amino acids. Per germline, CDR1 SGHVS and CDR2 FQNEAQ. J was trimmed by 4 bases and V by 5 bases; bases with no gene match: 5. Study findings and constraints: From stable hyperthyroidism, ophthalmopathy was separated by a 13-signature model with 85% to 90% sensitivity and around 79% specificity.

In its sample, this clonotype was seen many times. Antigen unknown. Scientists amplified the TCR beta CDR3 regions from RNA transcripts. The authors performed first-round RT-PCR with HTBI primers and then a second-round multiplex PCR. TCRdb re-analysed the multiplex PCR reads in MiXCR, keeping a single row per CDR3 protein. The profile shows some 210,000 distinct CDR3 sequences, less than 30% of them singletons. Specimen: peripheral blood. The genes are TRBV7-8 and TRBJ2-5; 9 nucleotides match TRBD1. The clonotype was recovered from a man aged 50-59 years with Graves' ophthalmopathy. The CDR3 nucleotides read TGTGCCAGCAGCGAACAGGGGGCAGGAGAGACCCAGTACTTC. This gives the protein CASSEQGAGETQYF.